These 20 T cell receptor beta chains were sequenced from one sample in a study of cytomegalovirus exposure and HLA in healthy donors. The PCR had 60 Vbeta and 13 Jbeta primers. Profiled with immunoSEQ multiplex PCR; TCRdb holds only in-frame clones, not every one. The sample contains some 180,000 clones, 65% to 90% of which appear only once. Source material: PBMCs. The receptors here all came from a male donor in good health and CMV-seronegative.

This clone has a single count. V and J are TRBV9 and TRBJ2-7; 11 nucleotides align to TRBD1. The CDR3 covers 15 residues. Germline V gene data show CDR1 as SGDLS and CDR2 as YYNGEE. V shed 2 bases, J shed 7 bases, and the junction held 8 bases outside the gene matches. The CDR3 DNA follows: TGTGCCAGCAGCGTGAGCCCCGGGACAGGGGGGGAGCAGTACTTC. Translating it yields CASSVSPGTGGEQYF.

The table lists this clone with a few counts. The rearrangement uses TRBV5-1 and TRBJ1-1; TRBD1 might be the D (5 bases). The CDR3 is made up of 17 amino acids. The V end was cut by 4 bases, the J end by 0 bases, with 19 bases between. The germline CDR1 and CDR2 sequences are SGHRS and YFSETQ. The CDR3 DNA reads as TGCGCCAGCAGCGGAACAGACAGCTTTAACTTGAACACTGAAGCTTTCTTT. Its protein product is CASSGTDSFNLNTEAFF. Variable domain in full (rest from reference TRBV5-1 and TRBJ1-1): KAGVTQTPRYLIKTRGQQVTLSCSPISGHRSVSWYQQTPGQGLQFLFEYFSETQRNKGNFPGRFSGRQFSNSRSEMNVSTLELGDSALYLCASSGTDSFNLNTEAFFGQGTRLTVV.

This sequence joins TRBV28 and TRBJ2-1; 8 nucleotides align to TRBD2. The germline V gene encodes CDR1 MDHEN and CDR2 SYDVKM. CDR3 size: 15 residues. V lost 5 bases and J lost 2; bases outside the gene matches: 5. CDR3 nucleotides: TGTGCCAGCAGTATCACTAGCGGCCCCTACAATGAGCAGTTCTTC. Translated, it gives CASSITSGPYNEQFF.

The chain is built from TRBV11-2 and TRBJ1-6; a weak D match, TRBD1 (5 bases). The CDR3 runs to 17 residues. With 4 bases removed from V and 5 bases from J, the gap between germline ends came to 18 bases. Germline V lookup: CDR1 SGHAT, CDR2 FQNNGV. In DNA, the CDR3 is TGTGCCAGCAGCTCTACTCTACAGGTTACCAATAATTCACCCCTCCACTTT. This gives the protein CASSSTLQVTNNSPLHF.

The chain joins TRBV29-1 to TRBJ1-2; the D gene is possibly TRBD1 (5 bases). The V and J ends lost 4 bases and 3 bases respectively, with 6 bases between them. Germline CDR1 is SQVTM and CDR2 is ANQGSEA. The CDR3 runs to 11 residues. CDR3 in DNA: TGCAGCGTTGTACAGGACTATGGCTACACCTTC. Translation: CSVVQDYGYTF.

The J gene is TRBJ2-3, the V gene TRBV5-1; tentatively, D is TRBD1 (5 bases). Looked up from germline, CDR1 is SGHRS and CDR2 is YFSETQ. V gave up 1 base and J gave up 0 bases, with 9 bases separating them. The CDR3 consists of 15 residues. The CDR3 nucleotides are TGCGCCAGCAGCTTGTCAGGGCTTAGCACAGATACGCAGTATTTT. It translates to CASSLSGLSTDTQYF. Full variable domain (missing parts from reference TRBV5-1 and TRBJ2-3): KAGVTQTPRYLIKTRGQQVTLSCSPISGHRSVSWYQQTPGQGLQFLFEYFSETQRNKGNFPGRFSGRQFSNSRSEMNVSTLELGDSALYLCASSLSGLSTDTQYFGPGTRLTVL.

The chain joins TRBV30 to TRBJ1-1; no firm D call. CDR1 and CDR2 (germline): GTSNPN, SVGIG (reference sequence). CDR3 length: 13 amino acids. V lost 6 bases and J 1 base, leaving 12 bases between the germline ends. The CDR3 loop is CACLRGANTEAFF. As DNA, the CDR3 is TGTGCCTGTCTTCGGGGTGCGAACACTGAAGCTTTCTTT.

This chain joins TRBV27 and TRBJ2-1; 8 positions match TRBD2. The CDR3 is 20 residues long. Germline-derived CDR1 and CDR2 are MNHEY and SMNVEV (reference sequence). V lost 0 bases to trimming and J lost 5 bases; unmatched junction nucleotides: 18. Written as DNA, the CDR3 is TGTGCCAGCAGTTTATCGACGTCCCCGGGGGGGCATGTTTCCCACAATGAGCAGTTCTTC. The encoded protein is CASSLSTSPGGHVSHNEQFF.

V usage is TRBV11-2 and J usage is TRBJ2-7, with D tentatively TRBD1 (5 bases). This CDR3 is built from 14 residues. V was clipped by 3 bases and J by 2 bases, with 11 bases between them. Germline V CDR1 and CDR2: SGHAT, FQNNGV. The CDR3 nucleotides read TGTGCCAGCAGCTTCACAGGATGGGCCTACGAGCAGTACTTC. Its protein is CASSFTGWAYEQYF.

In this sample, this clone turned up once. V usage is TRBV10-3 and J usage is TRBJ2-5, with a possible D match to TRBD2 (6 bases). V lost 10 bases, J lost 1 base, and 10 bases lay in between. CDR3 size: 12 residues. Germline-derived CDR1 and CDR2 are ENHRY and SYGVKD. The DNA of the CDR3 is TGTGCCACCGGGACTTTCCAAGAGACCCAGTACTTC. Protein product: CATGTFQETQYF.

The chain recombines TRBV7-2 with TRBJ2-2; no firm D call. CDR3 length: 14 amino acids. The V end was cut by 5 bases, the J end by 6 bases, with 13 bases between. Germline CDR1 reads SGHTA; CDR2 reads FQGNSA. The CDR3 DNA reads TGTGCCAGCAGCCCGACCAGGCAGGCCGGGGAGCTGTTTTTT. Translated: CASSPTRQAGELFF. The full variable domain, completed using reference TRBV7-2 and TRBJ2-2, is GAGVSQSPSNKVTEKGKDVELRCDPISGHTALYWYRQSLGQGLEFLIYFQGNSAPDKSGLPSDRFSAERTGGSVSTLTIQRTQQEDSAVYLCASSPTRQAGELFFGEGSRLTVL.

This chain uses TRBV18 with TRBJ1-6; 7 bases are a match to TRBD1. Unmatched junction bases numbered 6, after V lost 3 bases and J lost 7 bases. The CDR3 covers 15 residues. Per germline, CDR1 KGHSH and CDR2 LQKENI. CDR3 residues: CASSPRDSQNSPLHF. CDR3 coding DNA: TGTGCCAGCTCACCCAGGGACAGCCAAAATTCACCCCTCCACTTT.

The genes are TRBV6-6 and TRBJ2-7; weak D call: TRBD2 (5 bases). This CDR3 is built from 13 residues. The V gene lost 5 bases and the J gene lost 9 bases, with 17 bases spanning the gap. The V gene's germline CDR1 is MNHNY and CDR2 SVGAGI (reference sequence). CDR3 protein: CASSILDYEGQYF. For the CDR3, the DNA is TGTGCCAGCAGTATTCTCGACTACGAGGGGCAGTACTTC.

This sequence joins TRBV5-4 and TRBJ2-7; 10 bases fit TRBD2. Trimming removed 0 bases from V and 2 bases from J; junction bases left unmatched: 2. This CDR3 has 15 residues. Germline CDR1 reads SGHNT; CDR2 reads YYREEE (reference sequence). The CDR3 sequence is CASSLASGGAYEQYF. DNA for the CDR3: TGTGCCAGCAGCTTGGCGAGCGGGGGGGCCTACGAGCAGTACTTC.

This chain links TRBV7-9 with TRBJ2-7; 9 bases agree with TRBD2. The length of the CDR3 is 15 residues. CDR1 and CDR2 from the germline V gene are SEHNR and FQNEAQ (reference sequence). V was clipped by 3 bases and J by 3 bases; unmatched bases: 6. CDR3 residues: CASSFPAGGGYEQYF. DNA for the CDR3: TGTGCCAGCAGCTTCCCCGCGGGGGGGGGCTACGAGCAGTACTTC.

The V and J genes are TRBV4-2 and TRBJ2-3; D possibly corresponds to TRBD2 (6 bases). Trimming removed 1 base at V and 6 bases at J, with 11 bases between. From germline, CDR1 is LGHNA and CDR2 YNFKEQ. This CDR3 is built from 14 residues. Written as DNA, the CDR3 is TGTGCCAGCAGCCAAGGGGACTTATATGATACGCAGTATTTT. This codes for CASSQGDLYDTQYF.

This chain connects TRBV19 to TRBJ1-3, with TRBD1 identical over 8 bases. V was clipped by 7 bases and J by 0 bases; unmatched bases: 5. Germline V gene lookup returns CDR1 LNHDA and CDR2 SQIVND (reference sequence). The CDR3 length is 15 residues. The CDR3 bases are TGTGCCAGTACTGAGACAGGGGACTCTGGAAACACCATATATTTT. This encodes CASTETGDSGNTIYF.

The J gene is TRBJ1-2, the V gene TRBV6-6, with TRBD1 matching over 8 bases. Germline values: CDR1 MNHNY, CDR2 SVGAGI (reference sequence). The trim removed 5 bases at V and 7 bases at J, leaving 0 bases unmatched. The CDR3 has 11 amino acids. The CDR3 nucleotides are TGTGCCAGCAGTCAGGGGGCTGGCTACACCTTC. Translating gives CASSQGAGYTF.

Notes on this clone: At one of its ends the junction is not consistent with the germline gene, which may arise from a read error. V is TRBV10-3 and J is TRBJ2-6; D remains unclear. The CDR3 runs to 11 residues. Germline V gives CDR1 ENHRY, CDR2 SYGVKD. CDR3 DNA sequence: TGTGCCACCTCTTGGGCCAACGTCCTGACTTTC. The encoded protein is CATSWANVLTF.

This sequence joins TRBV9 and TRBJ1-1; TRBD1 might be the D (5 bases). CDR1 is SGDLS, CDR2 YYNGEE, per germline. Trimming stripped 1 base from V and 3 bases from J, with 16 bases between. CDR3 length: 16 amino acids. Here the CDR3 reads CASSVRGDLGDTEAFF. The CDR3 DNA is TGTGCCAGCAGCGTAAGGGGCGATCTAGGGGACACTGAAGCTTTCTTT.